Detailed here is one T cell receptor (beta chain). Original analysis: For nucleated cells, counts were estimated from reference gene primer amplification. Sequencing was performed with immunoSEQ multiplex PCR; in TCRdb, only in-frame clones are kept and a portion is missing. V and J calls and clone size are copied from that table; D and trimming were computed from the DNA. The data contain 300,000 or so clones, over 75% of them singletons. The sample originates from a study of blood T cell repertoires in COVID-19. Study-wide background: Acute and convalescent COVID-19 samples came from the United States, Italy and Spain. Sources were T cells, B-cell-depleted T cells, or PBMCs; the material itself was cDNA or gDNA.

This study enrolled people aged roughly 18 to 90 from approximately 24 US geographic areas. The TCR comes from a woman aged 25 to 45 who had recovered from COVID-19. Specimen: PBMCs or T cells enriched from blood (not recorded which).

CDR3: CASSRSGGTEAFF. For the CDR3, the DNA is TGTGCCAGCAGCAGGTCAGGGGGTACTGAAGCTTTCTTT. The chain has TRBV21-1 and TRBJ1-1; the table's D gene call, TRBD1, was not cross checked with the DNA. TRBV21-1 is designated a pseudogene. The CDR3 loop spans 13 amino acids.